Each of the 18 T cell receptor beta chains below was sequenced from the same sample in a study of T cell repertoires in cytomegalovirus infection. Via MiXCR, TCRdb re-called the reads, giving one row per CDR3 protein. The sample has around 280,000 distinct CDR3 sequences; approximately 15% are singletons. Source material: PBMCs. The receptors derive from a human donor in good health (CMV status not recorded). Some clones in this sample may be carry-over from other donors' samples.

The V gene is TRBV29-1, the J gene TRBJ2-7, with TRBD1 matching over 7 bases. CDR3 length: 14 residues. The J segment lost 3 bases and the V segment lost 7 bases, leaving 12 bases of the junction unmatched. Per germline, CDR1 SQVTM and CDR2 ANQGSEA. The CDR3 reads CSAEGAGEVYEQYF. The CDR3 bases are TGCAGCGCCGAGGGGGCAGGGGAAGTCTACGAGCAGTACTTC.

This clonotype has more than one count but fewer than ten. V gene TRBV6-8 combines with J gene TRBJ1-1; TRBD1 might be the D (6 bases). The germline CDR1 and CDR2 sequences are MNHGY and SAAAGT. The CDR3 sequence is 12 residues long. V was cut by 5 bases and J by 9 bases, with 13 bases left in between. The CDR3 loop is CASSGTTGKAFF. CDR3 sequence (DNA): TGTGCCAGCAGTGGTACCACAGGGAAAGCTTTCTTT.

The sample holds many counts of this clonotype. The chain combines TRBV7-2 with TRBJ2-3, with 9 bases lining up with TRBD1. Looked up from germline, CDR1 is SGHTA and CDR2 is FQGNSA. The V gene end was trimmed by 11 bases and the J gene end by 3 bases; junction bases not matched to a gene: 6. The CDR3 length is 13 residues. CDR3 loop: CAGGQGGTDTQYF. The CDR3 coding sequence is TGTGCCGGGGGACAGGGAGGAACAGATACGCAGTATTTT.

This clonotype was counted only a few times. This chain uses TRBV28 with TRBJ2-7, with D tentatively TRBD2 (5 bases). Germline V gene lookup returns CDR1 MDHEN and CDR2 SYDVKM. Trimming took off 3 bases at V and 2 bases at J, with 14 bases between the two ends. This CDR3 is built from 15 residues. The CDR3: CASSLEASRTYEQYF. As DNA, the CDR3 is TGTGCCAGCAGTTTGGAGGCCTCAAGGACCTACGAGCAGTACTTC.

The CDR3 loop is CASSSAGTAIYEQYF. In DNA, the CDR3 is TGTGCCAGCAGTTCCGCCGGGACTGCTATCTACGAGCAGTACTTC. This chain uses TRBV28 with TRBJ2-7, with TRBD2 as a possible D gene (6 bases). Germline lookup yields CDR1 MDHEN and CDR2 SYDVKM. The CDR3 runs 15 residues. V was clipped by 4 bases and J by 3 bases, with 16 bases between them.

This clonotype was seen only a few times. The rearrangement uses TRBV15 and TRBJ2-7; possibly TRBD2 for D (6 bases). Germline V gene lookup returns CDR1 LNHNV and CDR2 YYDKDF (reference sequence). V lost 1 base and J lost 7, with 11 bases in between. This CDR3 spans 13 amino acids. DNA of the CDR3: TGTGCCACCAGCAGAGGGGGGGTACAAGAGCAGTACTTC. It is translated as CATSRGGVQEQYF.

This clonotype came up a few times. The chain has TRBV20-1 and TRBJ2-5, with a possible D match to TRBD2 (5 bases). V lost 6 bases, J lost 13 bases, and 12 bases lay in between. This CDR3 has 9 residues. CDR1 is DFQATT and CDR2 is SNEGSKA in the germline V gene (reference sequence). The CDR3 is CSATGISYF. The CDR3 DNA reads as TGCAGTGCAACGGGAATATCGTACTTC.

As DNA, the CDR3 is TGTGCCATCAAGACCGGGACAGGGTTCGACGAGCAGTACTTC. It encodes CAIKTGTGFDEQYF. This chain uses TRBV10-3 with TRBJ2-7; 9 bases are shared with TRBD1. Germline loops: CDR1 ENHRY, CDR2 SYGVKD. The CDR3 consists of 14 residues. V shed 7 bases, J shed 5 bases, and the junction held 9 bases outside the gene matches.

This clonotype appeared a few times. The chain is built from TRBV5-4 and TRBJ1-3; D possibly corresponds to TRBD1 (6 bases). The CDR3 sequence is 14 residues long. V was pared by 4 bases and J by 2 bases, with 10 bases between. In germline, CDR1 is SGHNT, CDR2 YYREEE (reference sequence). CDR3 bases: TGTGCCAGCAGCGGAGGGGGAGCTGGAAACACCATATATTTT. This gives the protein CASSGGGAGNTIYF.

There are many counts of this clonotype. The chain joins TRBV7-3 to TRBJ2-1; D uncertain. Trimming shortened V by 2 bases and J by 4 bases, and 15 bases separated the two germline ends. CDR3 length equals 16 residues. Per the germline V gene, CDR1 is SGHTA and CDR2 is FQGTGA. The CDR3 sequence: CASSLAGPRRYNEQFF. The CDR3 DNA is TGTGCCAGCAGCTTAGCCGGGCCCCGGAGATACAATGAGCAGTTCTTC.

This clonotype was observed a few times. This sequence joins TRBV7-9 and TRBJ2-3; tentative D call: TRBD2 (6 bases). The germline gives CDR1 SEHNR, CDR2 FQNEAQ (reference sequence). The CDR3 is 16 residues long. V lost 2 bases, J lost 0 bases, and 12 bases lay in between. Here the CDR3 reads CASSLSPSGSTDTQYF. The DNA of the CDR3 is TGTGCCAGCAGCTTAAGTCCGAGCGGGAGCACAGATACGCAGTATTTT.

The chain employs TRBV19 and TRBJ2-1; 11 nucleotides align to TRBD2. V was pared by 4 bases and J by 4 bases, with 12 bases of the junction left unmatched. Germline V gene lookup returns CDR1 LNHDA and CDR2 SQIVND (reference sequence). The CDR3 is 18 residues long. Here the CDR3 reads CASSTLPVAGGLYNEQFF. CDR3 sequence (DNA): TGTGCCAGTAGTACTCTTCCGGTAGCGGGAGGGCTTTACAATGAGCAGTTCTTC. The variable domain in full, with the rest retrieved from reference TRBV19 and TRBJ2-1, is DGGITQSPKYLFRKEGQNVTLSCEQNLNHDAMYWYRQDPGQGLRLIYYSQIVNDFQKGDIAEGYSVSREKKESFPLTVTSAQKNPTAFYLCASSTLPVAGGLYNEQFFGPGTRLTVL.

This clonotype was picked up many times. This chain connects TRBV7-2 to TRBJ2-7; possibly TRBD1 or TRBD2 for D (5 bases each). CDR1 is SGHTA, CDR2 FQGNSA, per germline. Trimming took 0 bases from V and 3 from J, leaving 15 bases between them. The CDR3 runs to 16 residues. The CDR3 region is CASSLARDPTYYEQYF. The CDR3 DNA is TGTGCCAGCAGCTTAGCCCGGGACCCCACCTACTACGAGCAGTACTTC.

This clonotype has a handful of counts. The chain combines TRBV10-2 with TRBJ2-7; D is ambiguous. The germline V and J ends were trimmed by 2 bases and 1 base, with 6 bases remaining between them. The V gene's germline CDR1 is WSHSY and CDR2 SAAADI. The CDR3 sequence is 13 residues long. The CDR3 DNA follows: TGCGCCAGCAGTGAGCAGCAGTCCTACGAGCAGTACTTC. Protein: CASSEQQSYEQYF.

This sequence joins TRBV6-2 or TRBV6-3 and TRBJ2-2, with D possibly TRBD2 on 5 matching bases. Trimming pared 1 base from V and 2 bases from J, leaving 8 bases between. There are 15 residues in the CDR3. Looked up from germline, CDR1 is MNHEY and CDR2 is SVGEGT. In nucleotides, the CDR3 is TGTGCCAGCAGTTACTATCGGGGAAACACCGGGGAGCTGTTTTTT. As protein: CASSYYRGNTGELFF.

The gene calls are TRBV7-9 and TRBJ1-5; D uncertain. Germline CDR1 and CDR2: SEHNR and FQNEAQ (reference sequence). The CDR3 is made up of 14 amino acids. The V end lost 6 bases, the J end lost 4 bases, and 13 bases lay between the germline ends. As DNA, the CDR3 is TGTGCCAGCAGTTATGACACTCAGAATCAGCCCCAGCATTTT. Amino acid sequence: CASSYDTQNQPQHF.

In the case of this clonotype: A read error may be the cause here, since a much bigger clone is one base away. The genes are TRBV25-1 and TRBJ2-4; TRBD1 matches 10 bases. CDR3 size: 17 residues. The germline V gene has CDR1 MGHDK and CDR2 SYGVNS. CDR3 amino acids: CASSGWGQGKTKNIQNF. The CDR3 bases are TGTGCCAGCAGCGGATGGGGACAGGGGAAGACCAAAAACATTCAGAACTTC.

This clonotype occurred many times. The DNA of the CDR3 is TGTGCCAGCAGTGACACAGGGGGCTCCTACAATGAGCAGTTCTTC. Translated, it gives CASSDTGGSYNEQFF. The V call is TRBV6-4, the J call TRBJ2-1, with TRBD1 matching over 8 bases. The trim removed 2 bases at V and 0 bases at J, leaving 0 bases unmatched. Germline CDR1 and CDR2: MRHNA and SNTAGT. The CDR3 spans 15 residues.